The 12 T cell receptor beta chains in this list originate from one sample, sequenced in a study of post-analysis software for immune sequencing data. Built from TCR beta cDNA, the libraries had unique molecular identifiers in them. TCRdb re-analysed the PCR reads in MiXCR, keeping a single row per CDR3 protein. The sample has 380,000 or so distinct CDR3 sequences; about a third are singletons. Their antigen targets remain unknown. Overall study results and limits: TRBV5-6, TRBV5-1 and TRBV20-1 were among roughly 5 TRBV segments more frequent in patients than controls.

The sample comprised blood. All receptors come from a girl aged 10-17 years with multiple sclerosis.

This clonotype has just a few counts. The chain carries TRBV7-9 and TRBJ1-4; 7 nucleotides align to TRBD1. Germline values: CDR1 SEHNR, CDR2 FQNEAQ (reference sequence). This CDR3 is built from 15 residues. V trimming: 4 bases; J trimming: 4 bases; junction bases outside the gene matches: 6. CDR3 DNA: TGTGCCAGCAGCTCCGGGACAGCTTATAATGAAAAACTGTTTTTT. Encoded protein: CASSSGTAYNEKLFF.

V usage is TRBV20-1 and J usage is TRBJ2-1, with TRBD2 as a possible D gene (6 bases). Trimming shortened V by 0 bases and J by 9 bases, and 15 bases separated the two germline ends. CDR1 is DFQATT, CDR2 SNEGSKA, per germline (reference sequence). The CDR3 spans 14 residues. The CDR3 DNA reads as TGCAGTGCTAGAGACCCGGGGCCGCGGGGTGAGCAGTTCTTC. Translating it yields CSARDPGPRGEQFF.

This chain uses TRBV3-1 with TRBJ1-4, with a tentative D call TRBD1 (5 bases). The CDR3 runs to 12 residues. Germline V gives CDR1 LGHDT, CDR2 YNNKEL (reference sequence). The V end was cut by 2 bases, the J end by 15 bases, with 13 bases between. CDR3 sequence reads: CASSQPGRRVFF. Written as DNA, the CDR3 is TGTGCCAGCAGCCAACCGGGACGGAGGGTGTTTTTT.

This clonotype was detected once. At one of its ends the junction is not consistent with the germline gene, which may arise from a read error. The chain recombines TRBV5-5 with TRBJ1-1; 10 nucleotides align to TRBD1. This CDR3 spans 16 amino acids. CDR1 SGHKS and CDR2 YYEKEE come from the germline V gene (reference sequence). This CDR3 reads CASSLRGQGTNTEAFF. CDR3 DNA: TGTGCCAGCAGCTTGCGGGGACAGGGGACGAACACCGAAGCTTTCTTT.

This clonotype turned up a few times. The J gene is TRBJ1-6, the V gene TRBV5-1; the match to TRBD1 covers 11 bases. The CDR3 is 16 amino acids. CDR1 and CDR2 from the germline V gene are SGHRS and YFSETQ. Trimming removed 1 base from V and 9 bases from J; junction bases left unmatched: 6. Here the CDR3 DNA reads TGCGCCAGCAGCTTGCCGCCGGGACAGGGGGGTTCACCCCTCCACTTT. Amino acid sequence: CASSLPPGQGGSPLHF. The full variable domain, completed using reference TRBV5-1 and TRBJ1-6, is KAGVTQTPRYLIKTRGQQVTLSCSPISGHRSVSWYQQTPGQGLQFLFEYFSETQRNKGNFPGRFSGRQFSNSRSEMNVSTLELGDSALYLCASSLPPGQGGSPLHFGNGTRLTVT.

This clonotype came up many times. J is TRBJ2-5 and V is TRBV7-6; the D is unclear. CDR1 SGHVS and CDR2 FNYEAQ come from the germline V gene. This CDR3 has 15 amino acids. The V and J ends lost 0 bases and 3 bases respectively, with 11 bases between them. The CDR3 region is CASSLARAIKETQYF. The CDR3 nucleotides read TGTGCCAGCAGCTTAGCTAGGGCTATTAAAGAGACCCAGTACTTC.

This chain uses TRBV12-3 or TRBV12-4 with TRBJ1-1; no firm D call. V was cut by 6 bases and J by 1 base, with 6 bases left in between. The CDR3 is 12 amino acids. The CDR3 spells CASRGSNTEAFF. The CDR3 DNA is TGTGCCAGCAGGGGTTCGAACACTGAAGCTTTCTTT.

The chain uses TRBV7-9 and TRBJ2-3, with no clear D. CDR3 length equals 12 residues. The germline V gene encodes CDR1 SEHNR and CDR2 FQNEAQ (reference sequence). Trimming pared 5 bases from V and 4 bases from J, leaving 7 bases between. As DNA, the CDR3 is TGTGCCAGCAGCATCCTAGCAGATACGCAGTATTTT. Its translation: CASSILADTQYF.

This chain links TRBV12-3 or TRBV12-4 with TRBJ2-3; no clear D. Between the trimmed V and J ends, which lost 2 bases and 6 bases, there was a span of 3 bases. The CDR3 is 11 amino acids. The CDR3 sequence: CASSLPDTQYF. CDR3 DNA sequence: TGTGCCAGCAGTTTACCGGATACGCAGTATTTT.

This chain uses TRBV12-3 or TRBV12-4 with TRBJ1-1; D may be TRBD1 (5 bases). V was pared by 4 bases and J by 11 bases, with 17 bases between. CDR3 length: 13 amino acids. CDR3 coding DNA: TGTGCCAGCAGTTCCCTTTCTGGGGGACCCGCTTTCTTT. Its translation is CASSSLSGGPAFF.

The sample holds a few counts of this clonotype. The rearrangement links TRBV18 to TRBJ2-7; tentatively, D is TRBD2 (5 bases). Germline V lookup: CDR1 KGHSH, CDR2 LQKENI. The CDR3 is made up of 15 amino acids. Trimming shortened V by 3 bases and J by 0 bases, and 12 bases separated the two germline ends. CDR3 nucleotide sequence: TGTGCCAGCTCACCGTCAGGACGGGACTCCTACGAGCAGTACTTC. It is translated as CASSPSGRDSYEQYF. The full variable domain, in which reference TRBV18 and TRBJ2-7 provide the parts outside the CDR3, is NAGVMQNPRHLVRRRGQEARLRCSPMKGHSHVYWYRQLPEEGLKFMVYLQKENIIDESGMPKERFSAEFPKEGPSILRIQQVVRGDSAAYFCASSPSGRDSYEQYFGPGTRLTVT.

The rearrangement joins TRBV5-1 to TRBJ1-6, with TRBD1 as a possible D gene (5 bases). This CDR3 has 16 residues. V was shortened by 4 bases and J by 5 bases, with 16 bases between the two germline ends. The germline gives CDR1 SGHRS, CDR2 YFSETQ. In DNA, the CDR3 is TGCGCCAGCAGCCTGCAAACGGGACGGAATAATTCACCCCTCCACTTT. Protein: CASSLQTGRNNSPLHF.